This TCR beta chain was captured in a study of blood T cell repertoires in COVID-19. There are 11 residues in the CDR3. Germline assignment: CDR1 SNHLY and CDR2 FYNNEI. With 4 bases removed from V and 6 bases from J, the gap between germline ends came to 6 bases. This clone was seen a handful of times. The participants were between about 18 and 90 years old and came from roughly 25 US areas. Repertoires were generated with immunoSEQ multiplex PCR, while TCRdb's copy carries only in-frame clones and drops some. Of approximately 260,000 clones detected, 87% appear once; the ten largest clones hold under 6.5%.

The sequence derives from a woman aged 30 to 39 with acute COVID-19. Input material: PBMCs or T cells enriched from blood (not recorded which). The chain is built from TRBV2 and TRBJ1-1; possibly TRBD1 for D (5 bases). The CDR3 loop reads CASSGRAEAFF. The CDR3 nucleotides are TGTGCCAGCAGTGGCAGGGCTGAAGCTTTCTTT.